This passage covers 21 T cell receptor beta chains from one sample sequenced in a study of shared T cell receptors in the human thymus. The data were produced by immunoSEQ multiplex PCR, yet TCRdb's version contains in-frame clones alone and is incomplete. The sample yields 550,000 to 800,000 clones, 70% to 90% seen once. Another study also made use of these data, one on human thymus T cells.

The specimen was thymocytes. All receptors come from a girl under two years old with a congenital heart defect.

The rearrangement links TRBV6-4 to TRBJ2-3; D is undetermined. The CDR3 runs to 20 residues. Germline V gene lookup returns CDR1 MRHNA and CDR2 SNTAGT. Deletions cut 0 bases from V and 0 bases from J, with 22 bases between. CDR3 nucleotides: TGTGCCAGCAGTGACTCCCGAGACGGAGAGAGACTCCCTAGCACAGATACGCAGTATTTT. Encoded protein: CASSDSRDGERLPSTDTQYF.

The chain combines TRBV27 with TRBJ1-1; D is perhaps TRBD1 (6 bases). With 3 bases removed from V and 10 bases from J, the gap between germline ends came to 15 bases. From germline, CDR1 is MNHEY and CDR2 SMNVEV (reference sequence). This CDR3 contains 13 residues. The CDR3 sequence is CASSFGGGGPAFF. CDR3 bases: TGTGCCAGCAGTTTTGGGGGCGGGGGTCCAGCTTTCTTT.

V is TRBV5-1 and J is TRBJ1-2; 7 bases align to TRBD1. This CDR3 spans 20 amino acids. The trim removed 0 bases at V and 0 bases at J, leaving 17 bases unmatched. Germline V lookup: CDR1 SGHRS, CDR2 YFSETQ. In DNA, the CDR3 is TGCGCCAGCAGCTTGGGCCGGGAGTATCCCCGGACAGGAACTAACTATGGCTACACCTTC. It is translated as CASSLGREYPRTGTNYGYTF.

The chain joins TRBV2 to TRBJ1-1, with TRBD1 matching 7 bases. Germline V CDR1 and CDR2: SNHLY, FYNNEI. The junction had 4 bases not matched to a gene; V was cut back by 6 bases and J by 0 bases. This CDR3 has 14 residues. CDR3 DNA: TGTGCCAGCAGCCTACAGGGGATGAACACTGAAGCTTTCTTT. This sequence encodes CASSLQGMNTEAFF. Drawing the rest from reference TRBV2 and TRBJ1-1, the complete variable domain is EPEVTQTPSHQVTQMGQEVILRCVPISNHLYFYWYRQILGQKVEFLVSFYNNEISEKSEIFDDQFSVERPDGSNFTLKIRSTKLEDSAMYFCASSLQGMNTEAFFGQGTRLTVV.

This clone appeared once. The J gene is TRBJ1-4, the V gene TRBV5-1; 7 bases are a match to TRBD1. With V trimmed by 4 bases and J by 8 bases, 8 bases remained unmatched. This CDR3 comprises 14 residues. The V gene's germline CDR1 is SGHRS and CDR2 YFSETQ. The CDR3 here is CASSHGQEVEKLFF. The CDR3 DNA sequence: TGCGCCAGCAGCCACGGACAGGAAGTGGAAAAACTGTTTTTT.

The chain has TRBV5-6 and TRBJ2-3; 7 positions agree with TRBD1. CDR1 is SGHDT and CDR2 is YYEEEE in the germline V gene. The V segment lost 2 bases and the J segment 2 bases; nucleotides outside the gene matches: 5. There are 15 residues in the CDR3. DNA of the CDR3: TGTGCCAGCAGCTTAGCCGGGACAGACACAGATACGCAGTATTTT. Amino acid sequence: CASSLAGTDTDTQYF.

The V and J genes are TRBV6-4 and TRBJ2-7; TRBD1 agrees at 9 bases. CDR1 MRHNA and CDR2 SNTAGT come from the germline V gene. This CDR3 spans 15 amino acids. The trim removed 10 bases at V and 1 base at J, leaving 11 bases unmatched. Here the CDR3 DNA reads TGTGCCAACCCCCGGGACAGGGACCCTTCCTACGAGCAGTACTTC. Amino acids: CANPRDRDPSYEQYF.

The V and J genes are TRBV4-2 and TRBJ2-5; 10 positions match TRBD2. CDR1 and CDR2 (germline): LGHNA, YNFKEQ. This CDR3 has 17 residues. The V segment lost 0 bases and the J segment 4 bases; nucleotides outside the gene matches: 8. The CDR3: CASSQEIPLAGGETQYF. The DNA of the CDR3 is TGTGCCAGCAGCCAAGAGATCCCCTTAGCGGGGGGAGAGACCCAGTACTTC.

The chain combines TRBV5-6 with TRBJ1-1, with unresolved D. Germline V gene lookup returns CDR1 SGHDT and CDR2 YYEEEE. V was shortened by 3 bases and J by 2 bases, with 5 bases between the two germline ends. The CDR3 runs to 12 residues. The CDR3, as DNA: TGTGCCAGCAGCTGGAGCAACACTGAAGCTTTCTTT. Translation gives CASSWSNTEAFF.

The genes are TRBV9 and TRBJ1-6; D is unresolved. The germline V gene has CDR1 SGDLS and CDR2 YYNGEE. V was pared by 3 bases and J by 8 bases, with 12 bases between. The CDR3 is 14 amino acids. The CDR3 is CASSGIELHSPLHF. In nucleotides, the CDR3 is TGTGCCAGCAGCGGAATAGAACTCCATTCACCCCTCCACTTT.

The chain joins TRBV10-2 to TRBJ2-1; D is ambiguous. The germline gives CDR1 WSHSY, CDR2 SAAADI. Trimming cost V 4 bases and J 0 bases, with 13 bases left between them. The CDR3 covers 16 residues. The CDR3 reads CASSGRELSSYNEQFF. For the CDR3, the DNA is TGCGCCAGCAGTGGAAGAGAACTAAGCTCCTACAATGAGCAGTTCTTC.

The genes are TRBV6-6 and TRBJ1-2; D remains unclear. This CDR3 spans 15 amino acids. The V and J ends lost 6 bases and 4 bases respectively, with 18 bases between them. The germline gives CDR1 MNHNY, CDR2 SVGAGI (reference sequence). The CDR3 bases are TGTGCCAGCAGCGTTACTATCCCATCGTCCTATGGCTACACCTTC. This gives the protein CASSVTIPSSYGYTF.

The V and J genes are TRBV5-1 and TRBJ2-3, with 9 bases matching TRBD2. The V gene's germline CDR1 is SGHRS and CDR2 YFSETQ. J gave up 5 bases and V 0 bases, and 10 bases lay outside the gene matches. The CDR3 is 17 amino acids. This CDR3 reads CASSLVGTSPHEDTQYF. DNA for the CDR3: TGCGCCAGCAGCTTGGTGGGGACTAGCCCTCACGAAGATACGCAGTATTTT.

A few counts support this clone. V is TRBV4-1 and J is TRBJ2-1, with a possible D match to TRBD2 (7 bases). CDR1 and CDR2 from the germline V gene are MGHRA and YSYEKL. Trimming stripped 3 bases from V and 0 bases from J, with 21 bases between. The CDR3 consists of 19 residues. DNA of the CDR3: TGCGCCAGCAGCCATCGAACGAGGGGGGGGGCGAGCTCCTACAATGAGCAGTTCTTC. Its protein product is CASSHRTRGGASSYNEQFF.

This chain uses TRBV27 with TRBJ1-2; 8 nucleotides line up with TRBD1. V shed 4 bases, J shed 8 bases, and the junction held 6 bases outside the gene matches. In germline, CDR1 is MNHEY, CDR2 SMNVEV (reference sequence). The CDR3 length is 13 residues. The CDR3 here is CASSSQGARGYTF. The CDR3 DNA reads TGTGCCAGCAGTTCCCAGGGGGCGAGAGGCTACACCTTC.

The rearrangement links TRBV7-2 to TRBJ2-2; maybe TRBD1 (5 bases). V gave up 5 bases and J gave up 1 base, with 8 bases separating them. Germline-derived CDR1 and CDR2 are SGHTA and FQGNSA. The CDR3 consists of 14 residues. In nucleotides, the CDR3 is TGTGCCAGCAGCAGAGACAGGAACACCGGGGAGCTGTTTTTT. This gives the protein CASSRDRNTGELFF.

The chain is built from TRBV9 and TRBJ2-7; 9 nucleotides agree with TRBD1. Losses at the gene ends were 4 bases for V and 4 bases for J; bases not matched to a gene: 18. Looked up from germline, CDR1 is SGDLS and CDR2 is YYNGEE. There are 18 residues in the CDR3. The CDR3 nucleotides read TGTGCCAGCAGCCGGGGACAGGGCGGTTGGCGGGGTGGATACGAGCAGTACTTC. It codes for CASSRGQGGWRGGYEQYF. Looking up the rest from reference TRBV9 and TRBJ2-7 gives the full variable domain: DSGVTQTPKHLITATGQRVTLRCSPRSGDLSVYWYQQSLDQGLQFLIQYYNGEERAKGNILERFSAQQFPDLHSELNLSSLELGDSALYFCASSRGQGGWRGGYEQYFGPGTRLTVT.

CDR3 in amino acids: CASSHTGGQHEKLFF. The CDR3 DNA is TGCGCCAGCAGCCATACAGGGGGACAGCATGAAAAACTGTTTTTT. The genes are TRBV4-3 and TRBJ1-4, with TRBD1 matching over 8 bases. The germline V gene encodes CDR1 LGHNA and CDR2 YSLEER. The CDR3 spans 15 residues. The ends lost 3 bases at V and 6 bases at J; junction bases unmatched: 6.

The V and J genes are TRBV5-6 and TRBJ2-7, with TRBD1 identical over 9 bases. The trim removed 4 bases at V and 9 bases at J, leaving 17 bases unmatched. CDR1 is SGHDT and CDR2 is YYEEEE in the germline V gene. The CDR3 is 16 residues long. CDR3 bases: TGTGCCAGCAGCCCAGACCCGGGACAGGGAATCATAGGGCAGTACTTC. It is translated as CASSPDPGQGIIGQYF.

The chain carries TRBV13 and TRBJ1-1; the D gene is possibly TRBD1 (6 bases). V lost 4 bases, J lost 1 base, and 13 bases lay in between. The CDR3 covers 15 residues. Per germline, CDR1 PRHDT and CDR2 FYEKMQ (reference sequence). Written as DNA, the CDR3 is TGTGCCAGCAGCTGGGGACACCAACCGAACACTGAAGCTTTCTTT. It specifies CASSWGHQPNTEAFF.

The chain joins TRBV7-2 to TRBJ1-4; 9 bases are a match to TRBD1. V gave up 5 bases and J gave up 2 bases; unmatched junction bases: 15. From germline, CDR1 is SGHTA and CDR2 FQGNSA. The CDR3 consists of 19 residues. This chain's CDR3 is CASSPKETGGLSTNEKLFF. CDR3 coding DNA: TGTGCCAGCAGCCCAAAGGAGACAGGGGGTTTGTCTACTAATGAAAAACTGTTTTTT.